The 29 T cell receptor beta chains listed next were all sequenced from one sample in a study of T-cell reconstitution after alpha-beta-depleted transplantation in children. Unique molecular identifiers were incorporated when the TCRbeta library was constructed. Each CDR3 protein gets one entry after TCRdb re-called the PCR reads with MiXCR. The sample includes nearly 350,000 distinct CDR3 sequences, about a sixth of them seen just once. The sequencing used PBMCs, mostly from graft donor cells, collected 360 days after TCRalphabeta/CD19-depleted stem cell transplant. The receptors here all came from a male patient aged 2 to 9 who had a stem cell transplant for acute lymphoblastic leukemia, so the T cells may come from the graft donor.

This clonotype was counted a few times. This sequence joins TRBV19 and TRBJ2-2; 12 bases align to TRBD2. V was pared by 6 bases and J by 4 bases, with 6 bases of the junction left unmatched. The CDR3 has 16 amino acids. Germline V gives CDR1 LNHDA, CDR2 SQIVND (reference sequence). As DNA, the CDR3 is TGTGCCAGTAGGCTACTAGCGGGAGGAATCACCGGGGAGCTGTTTTTT. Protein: CASRLLAGGITGELFF. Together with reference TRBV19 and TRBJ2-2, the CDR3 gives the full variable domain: DGGITQSPKYLFRKEGQNVTLSCEQNLNHDAMYWYRQDPGQGLRLIYYSQIVNDFQKGDIAEGYSVSREKKESFPLTVTSAQKNPTAFYLCASRLLAGGITGELFFGEGSRLTVL.

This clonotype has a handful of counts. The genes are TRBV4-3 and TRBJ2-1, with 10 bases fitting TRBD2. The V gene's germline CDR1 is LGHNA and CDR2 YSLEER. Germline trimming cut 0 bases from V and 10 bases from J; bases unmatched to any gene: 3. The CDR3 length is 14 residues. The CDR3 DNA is TGCGCCAGCAGCCAAGATCTGGGACTAGCGGAGCAGTTCTTC. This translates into CASSQDLGLAEQFF.

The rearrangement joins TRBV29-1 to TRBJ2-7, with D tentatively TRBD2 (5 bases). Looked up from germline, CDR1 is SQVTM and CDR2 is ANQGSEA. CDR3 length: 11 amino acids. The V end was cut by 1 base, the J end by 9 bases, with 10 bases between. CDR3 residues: CSVEVGGRQYF. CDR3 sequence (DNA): TGCAGCGTTGAAGTTGGCGGGCGGCAGTACTTC.

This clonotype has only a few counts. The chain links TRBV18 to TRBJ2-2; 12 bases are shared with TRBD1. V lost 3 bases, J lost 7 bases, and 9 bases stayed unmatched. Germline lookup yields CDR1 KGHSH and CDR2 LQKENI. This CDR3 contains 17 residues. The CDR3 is CASSPGGQGAISGELFF. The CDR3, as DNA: TGTGCCAGCTCACCTGGGGGACAGGGGGCGATCAGCGGGGAGCTGTTTTTT.

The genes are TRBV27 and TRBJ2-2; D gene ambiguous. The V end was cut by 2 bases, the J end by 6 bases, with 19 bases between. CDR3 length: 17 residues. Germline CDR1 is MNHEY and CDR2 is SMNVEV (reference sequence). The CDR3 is CASSLAYDSSIAGELFF. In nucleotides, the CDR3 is TGTGCCAGCAGTTTAGCCTACGACTCTTCCATCGCCGGGGAGCTGTTTTTT.

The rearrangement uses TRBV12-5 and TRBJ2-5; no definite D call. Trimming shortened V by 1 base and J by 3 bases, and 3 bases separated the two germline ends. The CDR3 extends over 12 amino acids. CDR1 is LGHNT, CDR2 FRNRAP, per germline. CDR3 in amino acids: CASGLEEETQYF. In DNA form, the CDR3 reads TGTGCTAGTGGTTTGGAAGAAGAGACCCAGTACTTC.

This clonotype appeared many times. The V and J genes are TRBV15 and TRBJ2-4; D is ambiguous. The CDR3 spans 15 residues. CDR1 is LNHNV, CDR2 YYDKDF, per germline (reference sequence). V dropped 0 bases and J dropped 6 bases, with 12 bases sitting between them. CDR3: CATSRDQAGRNIQYF. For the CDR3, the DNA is TGTGCCACCAGCAGAGATCAGGCAGGAAGAAACATTCAGTACTTC.

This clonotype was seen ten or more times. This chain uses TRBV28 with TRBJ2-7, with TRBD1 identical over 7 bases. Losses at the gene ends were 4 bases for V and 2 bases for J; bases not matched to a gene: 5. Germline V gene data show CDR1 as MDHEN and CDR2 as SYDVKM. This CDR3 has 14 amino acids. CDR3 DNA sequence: TGTGCCAGCAGTTCGGGACAGCCACCCTACGAGCAGTACTTC. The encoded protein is CASSSGQPPYEQYF.

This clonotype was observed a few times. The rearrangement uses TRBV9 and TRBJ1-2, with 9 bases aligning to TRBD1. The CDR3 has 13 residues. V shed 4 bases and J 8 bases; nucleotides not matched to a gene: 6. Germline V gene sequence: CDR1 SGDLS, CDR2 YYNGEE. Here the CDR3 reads CASSLGQGKGYTF. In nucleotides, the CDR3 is TGTGCCAGCAGCTTGGGACAGGGCAAAGGCTACACCTTC.

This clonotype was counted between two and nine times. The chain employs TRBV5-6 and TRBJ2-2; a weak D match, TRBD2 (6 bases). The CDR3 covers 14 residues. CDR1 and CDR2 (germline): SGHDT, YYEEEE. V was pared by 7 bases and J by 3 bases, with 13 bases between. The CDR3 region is CASGLTTYTGELFF. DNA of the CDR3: TGTGCCAGCGGACTAACCACGTACACCGGGGAGCTGTTTTTT. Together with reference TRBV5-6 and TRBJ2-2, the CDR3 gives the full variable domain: DAGVTQSPTHLIKTRGQQVTLRCSPKSGHDTVSWYQQALGQGPQFIFQYYEEEERQRGNFPDRFSGHQFPNYSSELNVNALLLGDSALYLCASGLTTYTGELFFGEGSRLTVL.

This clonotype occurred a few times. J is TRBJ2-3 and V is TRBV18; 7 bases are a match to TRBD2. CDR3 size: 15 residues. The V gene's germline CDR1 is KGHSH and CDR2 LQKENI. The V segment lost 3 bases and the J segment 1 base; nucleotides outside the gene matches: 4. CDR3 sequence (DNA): TGTGCCAGCTCACCTACAGGACTAGGCACAGATACGCAGTATTTT. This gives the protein CASSPTGLGTDTQYF.

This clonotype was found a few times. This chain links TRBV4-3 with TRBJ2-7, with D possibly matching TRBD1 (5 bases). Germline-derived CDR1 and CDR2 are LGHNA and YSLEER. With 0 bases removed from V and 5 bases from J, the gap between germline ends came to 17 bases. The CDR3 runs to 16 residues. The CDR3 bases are TGCGCCAGCAGCCAAGATTGGGGCAGCGCTCCCGACGAGCAGTACTTC. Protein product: CASSQDWGSAPDEQYF.

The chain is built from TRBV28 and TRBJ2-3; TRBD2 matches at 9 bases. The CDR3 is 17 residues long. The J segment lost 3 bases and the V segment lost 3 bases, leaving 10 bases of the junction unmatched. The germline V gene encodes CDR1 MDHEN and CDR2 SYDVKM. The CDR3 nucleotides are TGTGCCAGCAGTTTCGTTCGTGGCGGGAGGGGGACAGATACGCAGTATTTT. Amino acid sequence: CASSFVRGGRGTDTQYF.

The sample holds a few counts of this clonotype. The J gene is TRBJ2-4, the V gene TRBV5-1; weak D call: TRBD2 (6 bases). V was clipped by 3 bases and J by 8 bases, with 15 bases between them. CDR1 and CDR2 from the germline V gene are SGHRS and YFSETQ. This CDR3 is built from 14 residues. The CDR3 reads CASSYGGLPDIQYF. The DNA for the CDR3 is TGCGCCAGCAGCTATGGGGGACTCCCTGACATTCAGTACTTC.

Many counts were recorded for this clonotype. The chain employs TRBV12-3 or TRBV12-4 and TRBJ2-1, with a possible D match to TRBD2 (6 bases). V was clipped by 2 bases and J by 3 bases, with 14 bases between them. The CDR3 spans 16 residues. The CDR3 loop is CASSLWVGSYYNEQFF. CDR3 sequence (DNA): TGTGCCAGCAGTTTATGGGTCGGGAGTTACTACAATGAGCAGTTCTTC.

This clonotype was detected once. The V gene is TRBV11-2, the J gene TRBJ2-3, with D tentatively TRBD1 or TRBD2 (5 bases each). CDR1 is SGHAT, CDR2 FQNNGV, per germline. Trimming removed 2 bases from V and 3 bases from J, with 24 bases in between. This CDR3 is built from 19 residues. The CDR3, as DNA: TGTGCCAGCAGCTTAAGGCGGCAGGGAGCGTTTACTCGTACAGATACGCAGTATTTT. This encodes CASSLRRQGAFTRTDTQYF.

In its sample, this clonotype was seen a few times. In DNA, the CDR3 is TGTGCCAGCAGCCCCAGGGGCGAGGGAAGCTCCTACAATGAGCAGTTCTTC. Protein sequence: CASSPRGEGSSYNEQFF. The chain carries TRBV7-2 and TRBJ2-1; tentatively, D is TRBD1 (6 bases). V was clipped by 5 bases and J by 0 bases, with 17 bases between them. CDR3 size: 17 residues. CDR1 SGHTA and CDR2 FQGNSA come from the germline V gene.

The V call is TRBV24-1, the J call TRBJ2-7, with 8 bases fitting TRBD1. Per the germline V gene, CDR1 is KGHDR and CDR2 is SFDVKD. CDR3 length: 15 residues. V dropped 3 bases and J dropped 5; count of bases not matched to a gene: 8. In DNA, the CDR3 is TGTGCCACCAGTGATCCCGGGACAGGACGCAACGAGCAGTACTTC. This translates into CATSDPGTGRNEQYF.

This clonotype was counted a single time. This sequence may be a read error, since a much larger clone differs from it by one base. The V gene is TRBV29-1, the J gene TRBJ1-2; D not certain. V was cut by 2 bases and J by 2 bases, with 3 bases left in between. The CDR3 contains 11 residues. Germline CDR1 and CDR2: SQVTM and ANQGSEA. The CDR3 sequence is CSVESNYGYTF. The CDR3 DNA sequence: TGCAGCGTTGAAAGCAACTATGGCTACACCTTC.

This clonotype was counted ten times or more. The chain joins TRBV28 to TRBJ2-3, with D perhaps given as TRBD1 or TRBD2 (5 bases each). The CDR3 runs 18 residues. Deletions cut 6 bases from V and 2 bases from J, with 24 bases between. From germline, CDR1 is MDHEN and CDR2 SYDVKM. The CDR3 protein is CASSPNLEEDTNTDTQYF. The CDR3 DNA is TGTGCCAGCAGCCCTAACTTGGAGGAGGACACGAACACAGATACGCAGTATTTT.

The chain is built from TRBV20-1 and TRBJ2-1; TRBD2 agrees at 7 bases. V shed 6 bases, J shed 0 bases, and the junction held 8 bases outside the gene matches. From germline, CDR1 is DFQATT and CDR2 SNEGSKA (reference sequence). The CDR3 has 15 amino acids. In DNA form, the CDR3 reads TGCAGTGCCGGGAGAGCGGGAAGCTCCTACAATGAGCAGTTCTTC. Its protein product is CSAGRAGSSYNEQFF.

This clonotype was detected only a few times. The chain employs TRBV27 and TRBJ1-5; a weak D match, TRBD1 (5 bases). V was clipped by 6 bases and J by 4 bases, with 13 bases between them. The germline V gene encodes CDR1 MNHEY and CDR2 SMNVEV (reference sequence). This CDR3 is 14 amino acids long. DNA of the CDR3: TGTGCCAGCAGCGCGAGGGACCTAAATCAGCCCCAGCATTTT. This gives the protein CASSARDLNQPQHF.

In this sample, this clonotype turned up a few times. In nucleotides, the CDR3 is TGTGCCAGCAGTTCTAGGCATTCGGGAATTTACGAGCAGTACTTC. Translation gives CASSSRHSGIYEQYF. This chain connects TRBV12-3 or TRBV12-4 to TRBJ2-7; weak D call: TRBD2 (5 bases). The CDR3 spans 15 residues. V was pared by 4 bases and J by 4 bases, with 17 bases between.

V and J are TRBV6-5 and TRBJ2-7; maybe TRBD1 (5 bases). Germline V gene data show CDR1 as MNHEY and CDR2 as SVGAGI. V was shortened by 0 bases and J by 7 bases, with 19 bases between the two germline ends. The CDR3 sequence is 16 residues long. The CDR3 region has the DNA TGTGCCAGCAGTTACTCGATTGGCAGGGCCCTAAGGGAGCAGTACTTC. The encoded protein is CASSYSIGRALREQYF.

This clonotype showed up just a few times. The CDR3 loop is CASSLWSSGRNNEQFF. In DNA form, the CDR3 reads TGCGCCAGCAGCTTGTGGAGTAGCGGGAGAAACAATGAGCAGTTCTTC. The chain links TRBV5-1 to TRBJ2-1, with 9 bases lining up with TRBD2. Germline V gives CDR1 SGHRS, CDR2 YFSETQ. There are 16 residues in the CDR3. Trimming removed 1 base from V and 5 bases from J; junction bases left unmatched: 7.

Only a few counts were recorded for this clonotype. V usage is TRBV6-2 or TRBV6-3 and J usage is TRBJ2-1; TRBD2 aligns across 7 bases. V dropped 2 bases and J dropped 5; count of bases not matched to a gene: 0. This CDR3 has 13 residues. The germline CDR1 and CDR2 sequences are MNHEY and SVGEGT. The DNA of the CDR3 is TGTGCCAGCAGTTACCTAGCGGACAATGAGCAGTTCTTC. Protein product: CASSYLADNEQFF.

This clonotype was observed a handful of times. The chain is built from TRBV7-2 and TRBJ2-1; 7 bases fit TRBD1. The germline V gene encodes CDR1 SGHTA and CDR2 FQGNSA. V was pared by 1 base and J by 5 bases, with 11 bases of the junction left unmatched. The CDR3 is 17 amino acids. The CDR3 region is CASSLGAGTATHNEQFF. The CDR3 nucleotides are TGTGCCAGCAGCTTAGGAGCCGGGACAGCGACCCACAATGAGCAGTTCTTC.

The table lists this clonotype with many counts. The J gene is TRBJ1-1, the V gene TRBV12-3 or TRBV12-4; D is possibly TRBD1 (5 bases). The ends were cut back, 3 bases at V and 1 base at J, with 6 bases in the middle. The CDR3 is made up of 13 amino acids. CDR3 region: CASSLGENTEAFF. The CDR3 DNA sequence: TGTGCCAGCAGTTTGGGGGAGAACACTGAAGCTTTCTTT.

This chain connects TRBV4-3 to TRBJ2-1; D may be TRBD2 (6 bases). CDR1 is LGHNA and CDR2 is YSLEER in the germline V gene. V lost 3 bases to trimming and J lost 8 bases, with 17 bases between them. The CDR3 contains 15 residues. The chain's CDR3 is CASSHSGTSLDEQFF. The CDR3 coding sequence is TGCGCCAGCAGCCACTCCGGTACTAGCCTCGATGAGCAGTTCTTC.